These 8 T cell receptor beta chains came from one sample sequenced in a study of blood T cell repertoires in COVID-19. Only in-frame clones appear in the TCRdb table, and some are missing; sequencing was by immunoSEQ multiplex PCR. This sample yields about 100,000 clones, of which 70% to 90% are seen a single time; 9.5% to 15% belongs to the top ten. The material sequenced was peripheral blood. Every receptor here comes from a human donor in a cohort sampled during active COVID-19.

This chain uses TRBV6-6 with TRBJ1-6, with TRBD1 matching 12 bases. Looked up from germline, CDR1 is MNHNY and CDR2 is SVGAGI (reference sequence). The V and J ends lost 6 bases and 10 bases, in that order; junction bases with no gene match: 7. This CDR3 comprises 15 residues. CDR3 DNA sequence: TGTGCCAGCAGCCTTGGGACAGGGGGCAACTCACCCCTCCACTTT. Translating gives CASSLGTGGNSPLHF.

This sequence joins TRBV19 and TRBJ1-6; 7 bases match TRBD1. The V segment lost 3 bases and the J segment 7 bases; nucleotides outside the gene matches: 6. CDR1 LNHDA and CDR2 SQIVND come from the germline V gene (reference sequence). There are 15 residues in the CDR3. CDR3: CASSIGDRANSPLHF. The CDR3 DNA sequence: TGTGCCAGTAGTATTGGAGACAGGGCGAATTCACCCCTCCACTTT.

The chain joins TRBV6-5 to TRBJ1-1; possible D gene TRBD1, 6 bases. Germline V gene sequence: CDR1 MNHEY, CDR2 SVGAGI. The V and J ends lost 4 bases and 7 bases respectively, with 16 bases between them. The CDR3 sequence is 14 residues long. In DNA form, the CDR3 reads TGTGCCAGCAGTTCTAACAGGGTTGTGGGTGAAGCTTTCTTT. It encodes CASSSNRVVGEAFF.

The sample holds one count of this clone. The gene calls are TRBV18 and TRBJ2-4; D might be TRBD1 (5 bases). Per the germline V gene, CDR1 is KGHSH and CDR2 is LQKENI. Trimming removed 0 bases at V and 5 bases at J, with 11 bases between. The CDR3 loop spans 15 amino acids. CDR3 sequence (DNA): TGTGCCAGCTCACCACCCGGCAGGGCGGAAAACATTCAGTACTTC. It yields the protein CASSPPGRAENIQYF.

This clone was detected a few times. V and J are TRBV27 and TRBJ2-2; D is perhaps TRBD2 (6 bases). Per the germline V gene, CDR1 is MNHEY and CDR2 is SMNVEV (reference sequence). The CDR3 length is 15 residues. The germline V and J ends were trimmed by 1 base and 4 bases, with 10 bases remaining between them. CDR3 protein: CASSLWQGGTGELFF. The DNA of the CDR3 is TGTGCCAGCAGTTTATGGCAGGGAGGCACCGGGGAGCTGTTTTTT.

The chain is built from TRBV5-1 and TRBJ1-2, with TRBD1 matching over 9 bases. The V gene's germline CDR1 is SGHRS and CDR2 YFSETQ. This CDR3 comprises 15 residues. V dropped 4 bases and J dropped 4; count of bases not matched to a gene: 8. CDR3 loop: CASSEGQGSGYGYTF. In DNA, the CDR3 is TGCGCCAGCAGCGAGGGACAGGGTTCGGGCTATGGCTACACCTTC.

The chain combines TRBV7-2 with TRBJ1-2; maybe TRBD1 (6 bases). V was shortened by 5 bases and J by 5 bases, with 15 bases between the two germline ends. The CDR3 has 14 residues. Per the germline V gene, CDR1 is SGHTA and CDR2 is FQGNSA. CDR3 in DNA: TGTGCCAGCAGCCTCAAGTCAGGGGTTTATGGCTACACCTTC. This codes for CASSLKSGVYGYTF. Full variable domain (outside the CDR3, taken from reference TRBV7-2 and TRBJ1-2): GAGVSQSPSNKVTEKGKDVELRCDPISGHTALYWYRQSLGQGLEFLIYFQGNSAPDKSGLPSDRFSAERTGGSVSTLTIQRTQQEDSAVYLCASSLKSGVYGYTFGSGTRLTVV.

The CDR3 DNA is TGTGCCAGCTCACCACTGCTTAATAGTCCAGATACGCAGTATTTT. Translating gives CASSPLLNSPDTQYF. The chain links TRBV18 to TRBJ2-3; D gene uncertain. Trimming took off 1 base at V and 4 bases at J, with 12 bases between the two ends. The CDR3 contains 15 residues. The germline CDR1 and CDR2 sequences are KGHSH and LQKENI.